These 10 T cell receptor beta chains share one sample of origin, sequenced in a study of T cells in Graves' hyperthyroidism and ophthalmopathy. Amplification targeted TCR beta CDR3 regions from RNA transcripts. When the TCR CDR3 underwent first-round RT-PCR, the HTBI primer set was used. TCRdb ran MiXCR on the multiplex PCR reads and lists one entry per CDR3 protein. The table has approximately 530,000 distinct CDR3 sequences, roughly 17% seen once. The sample taken for sequencing was blood. The receptors here all came from a woman aged 18-29 years with Graves' hyperthyroidism.

CDR3 coding DNA: TGTGCCAGCAGAGAAATAGCCAGGAAACAAGAGACCCAGTACTTC. Its translation: CASREIARKQETQYF. This chain uses TRBV7-9 with TRBJ2-5; D unresolved. V lost 6 bases and J 2 bases, leaving 16 bases between the germline ends. Germline CDR1 reads SEHNR; CDR2 reads FQNEAQ (reference sequence). This CDR3 region has 15 residues.

This clonotype was found many times. V and J are TRBV12-3 or TRBV12-4 and TRBJ1-1; D gene unclear. Trimming stripped 1 base from V and 1 base from J, with 10 bases between. The CDR3 totals 15 residues. The CDR3 protein is CASSLVGSANTEAFF. The CDR3 nucleotides read TGTGCCAGCAGTTTAGTGGGGTCCGCGAACACTGAAGCTTTCTTT.

A few counts support this clonotype. The chain employs TRBV20-1 and TRBJ2-1, with TRBD2 matching 14 bases. Germline CDR1 reads DFQATT; CDR2 reads SNEGSKA (reference sequence). This CDR3 is 16 amino acids long. V was clipped by 6 bases and J by 5 bases; unmatched bases: 9. The DNA for the CDR3 is TGCAGTGCGCCGCCTTGGGGACTAGCGGGAGACAATGAGCAGTTCTTC. As protein: CSAPPWGLAGDNEQFF.

In its sample, this clonotype was seen many times. V is TRBV3-1 and J is TRBJ1-1; 9 bases align to TRBD1. With V trimmed by 5 bases and J by 6 bases, 4 bases remained unmatched. CDR1 is LGHDT, CDR2 YNNKEL, per germline (reference sequence). The CDR3 loop spans 13 amino acids. In DNA form, the CDR3 reads TGTGCCAGCAGCGCTGGGACAGGGTCTGAAGCTTTCTTT. As protein: CASSAGTGSEAFF. Full variable domain (remainder filled in from reference TRBV3-1 and TRBJ1-1): DTAVSQTPKYLVTQMGNDKSIKCEQNLGHDTMYWYKQDSKKFLKIMFSYNNKELIINETVPNRFSPKSPDKAHLNLHINSLELGDSAVYFCASSAGTGSEAFFGQGTRLTVV.

This clonotype was counted only a few times. DNA of the CDR3: TGTGCCAGCAGTTGGGGGGGGGGTGGGAATGAGCAGTTCTTC. It encodes CASSWGGGGNEQFF. The genes are TRBV12-3 or TRBV12-4 and TRBJ2-1; the match to TRBD2 covers 7 bases. V shed 4 bases and J 7 bases; nucleotides not matched to a gene: 7. The CDR3 has 14 amino acids.

This clonotype occurred a few times. The chain combines TRBV7-9 with TRBJ2-3; 9 nucleotides align to TRBD1. J gave up 5 bases and V 5 bases, and 14 bases lay outside the gene matches. The CDR3 consists of 17 residues. CDR1 and CDR2 (germline): SEHNR, FQNEAQ (reference sequence). For the CDR3, the DNA is TGTGCCAGCAGCACCTTCCTGGGTACAGGGGGCTTAGATACGCAGTATTTT. It is translated as CASSTFLGTGGLDTQYF.

This clonotype showed up just once. This rearrangement joins TRBV19 to TRBJ1-3, with D possibly TRBD1 on 5 matching bases. The length of the CDR3 is 13 residues. Germline-derived CDR1 and CDR2 are LNHDA and SQIVND (reference sequence). V gave up 6 bases and J gave up 3 bases, with 9 bases separating them. CDR3 loop: CASRKQDGNTIYF. CDR3 in DNA: TGTGCCAGTAGGAAACAGGATGGAAACACCATATATTTT.

This sequence joins TRBV4-1 and TRBJ1-1, with no clear D. Germline CDR1 MGHRA, CDR2 YSYEKL. The CDR3 length is 14 residues. Trimming removed 0 bases from V and 1 base from J, with 6 bases in between. CDR3 residues: CASSQDPTNTEAFF. The CDR3, as DNA: TGCGCCAGCAGCCAAGATCCCACGAACACTGAAGCTTTCTTT.

Of note for this clonotype: Because the CDR3's place on the DNA is in doubt, the DNA is left out and the CDR3 is given as listed by TCRdb. The chain has TRBV12-3 or TRBV12-4 and TRBJ1-2; TRBD1 is the table's D call and was not checked against the DNA. The length of the CDR3 is 13 amino acids, counting both ends. The CDR3 sequence: CASSTSTGRGYTF.

This clonotype appeared many times. The genes are TRBV10-3 and TRBJ2-3, with 11 nucleotides matching TRBD2. CDR1 and CDR2 (germline): ENHRY, SYGVKD. V was pared by 6 bases and J by 2 bases, with 7 bases of the junction left unmatched. The CDR3 contains 16 residues. Here the CDR3 reads CAIRDRLAGTTDTQYF. The DNA of the CDR3 is TGTGCCATCAGGGATCGACTAGCGGGAACCACAGATACGCAGTATTTT.